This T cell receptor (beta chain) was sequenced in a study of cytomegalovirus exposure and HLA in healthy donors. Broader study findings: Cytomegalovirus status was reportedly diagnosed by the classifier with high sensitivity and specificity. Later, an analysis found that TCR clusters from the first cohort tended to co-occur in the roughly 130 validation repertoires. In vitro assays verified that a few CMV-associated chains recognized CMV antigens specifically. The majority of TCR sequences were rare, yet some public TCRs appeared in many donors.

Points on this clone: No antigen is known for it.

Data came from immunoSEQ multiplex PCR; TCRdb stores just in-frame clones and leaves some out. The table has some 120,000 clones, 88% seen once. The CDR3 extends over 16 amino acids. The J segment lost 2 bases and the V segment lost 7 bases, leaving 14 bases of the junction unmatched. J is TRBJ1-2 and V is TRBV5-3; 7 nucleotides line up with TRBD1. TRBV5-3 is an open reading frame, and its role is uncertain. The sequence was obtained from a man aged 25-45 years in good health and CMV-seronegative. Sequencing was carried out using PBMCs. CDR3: CARWAFGQVGNYGYTF. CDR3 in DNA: TGTGCCAGATGGGCCTTCGGACAGGTGGGGAACTATGGCTACACCTTC.